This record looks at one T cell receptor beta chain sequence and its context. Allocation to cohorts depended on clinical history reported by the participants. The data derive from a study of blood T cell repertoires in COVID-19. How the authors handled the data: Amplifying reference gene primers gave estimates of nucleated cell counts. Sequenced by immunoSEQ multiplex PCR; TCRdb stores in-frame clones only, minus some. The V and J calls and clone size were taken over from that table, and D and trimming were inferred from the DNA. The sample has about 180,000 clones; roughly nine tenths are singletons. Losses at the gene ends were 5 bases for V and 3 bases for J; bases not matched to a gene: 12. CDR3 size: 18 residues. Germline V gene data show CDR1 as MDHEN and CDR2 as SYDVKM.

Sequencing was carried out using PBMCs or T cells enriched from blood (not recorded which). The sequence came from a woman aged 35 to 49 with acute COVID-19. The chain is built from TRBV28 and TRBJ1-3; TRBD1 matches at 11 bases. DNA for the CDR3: TGTGCCAGCAGTCGGGGACAGGGGGTCGTTGTCTTTGGAAACACCATATATTTT. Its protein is CASSRGQGVVVFGNTIYF.